A selection of T cell receptor beta chains follows, all from one sample in a study of shared clonotypes between healthy human individuals. Some clones are missing from TCRdb's copy, which holds only in-frame ones; the method was immunoSEQ multiplex PCR. This table has around 700,000 clones, roughly 73% appearing once. The sequencing sample was made of memory CD4+ T cells sorted from blood. Receptor source: a woman younger than 45 in good health. The CDR3 runs from the conserved cysteine through the conserved F or W. A D gene is named only where the DNA matches it firmly. Where a row states a size, it is once, few, many or the class of an expanded clone; other rows omit it.

TRBV10-2	-	TRBJ2-2	TRBD2	TGCGCCAGCAGTAGGGGACTAGCGGGAGGTACCGGGGAGCTGTTTTTT	CASSRGLAGGTGELFF
TRBV6-6	-	TRBJ2-7	TRBD2	TGTGCCAGCAAGCCTGCATCTAGCGGCTACGAGCAGTACTTC	CASKPASSGYEQYF
TRBV5-1	-	TRBJ2-5	-	TGCGCCAGCAGTTCCGGACTAAAAGAGACCCAGTACTTC	CASSSGLKETQYF
TRBV7-9	few	TRBJ2-7	-	TGTGCCAGCAGCTTATACCACGAGCAGTACTTC	CASSLYHEQYF
TRBV19	few	TRBJ2-7	TRBD2	TGTGCCAGTAGCAATAGCACTAGCGCCCATGGGGACTCGTACTTC	CASSNSTSAHGDSYF
TRBV28	-	TRBJ2-2	TRBD1	TGTGCCAGCAGACACGACAGGGTCAACACCGGGGAGCTGTTTTTT	CASRHDRVNTGELFF
TRBV7-2	-	TRBJ1-4	-	TGTGCCAGCAGCTTAGACGGAAGGGCCGAGGTGTTTTTT	CASSLDGRAEVFF
TRBV27	-	TRBJ2-1	TRBD2	TGTGCCAGCAGTACCTATTCCCGGGAGGAACAGTTCTTC	CASSTYSREEQFF
TRBV19	few	TRBJ1-1	TRBD1	TGTGCCAGTAGTATAGTGGCAGGGGGGAGGGACACTGAAGCTTTCTTT	CASSIVAGGRDTEAFF
TRBV6-1	-	TRBJ1-1	-	TGTGCCAGCAGTGCGTGGGGGGATGCTGAAGCTTTCTTT	CASSAWGDAEAFF
TRBV30	-	TRBJ2-7	-	TGTGCCTCAGCGGGGACAGGAGAGGAGCAGTACTTC	CASAGTGEEQYF
TRBV28	-	TRBJ1-5	TRBD1	TGTGCCAGCAGTCTCCAAGTCACAGGGGGCCAGCATTTT	CASSLQVTGGQHF
TRBV4-2	few	TRBJ1-2	TRBD1	TGTGCCAGCAGCACGGAACTGGGACAGTCATATGGCTACACCTTC	CASSTELGQSYGYTF
TRBV5-4	many	TRBJ2-1	-	TGTGCCAGCAGCTTGGGGTCTCAGAGCTCCTACAATGAGCAGTTCTTC	CASSLGSQSSYNEQFF
TRBV6-1	-	TRBJ1-4	TRBD1	TGTGCCAGCAGTGATCCAGGGGGTCTATATGAAAAACTGTTTTTT	CASSDPGGLYEKLFF
TRBV2	few	TRBJ2-7	-	TGTGCCAGCAGGAGGGAACAGACCACCGCCTACGAGCAGTACTTC	CASRREQTTAYEQYF
TRBV27	-	TRBJ1-2	TRBD1	TGTGCCAGCAGTCCCGGGACAGGGGGCCGCCGGGGCTACACCTTC	CASSPGTGGRRGYTF
TRBV29-1	-	TRBJ2-7	TRBD2	TGCAGCTTCCAGGGGGGTAGCGGGGGTACCTACGAGCAGTACTTC	CSFQGGSGGTYEQYF
TRBV2	few	TRBJ1-3	-	TGTGCCAGCAGTGTCCAAGGGGCCGGAAACACCATATATTTT	CASSVQGAGNTIYF
TRBV7-9	-	TRBJ1-2	-	TGTGCCAGCAGCCCCCAGGGCCAACCTAACTATGGCTACACCTTC	CASSPQGQPNYGYTF
TRBV15	-	TRBJ2-3	TRBD1	TGTGCCACCAGCAGAGGCAGGGGGACAGATACGCAGTATTTT	CATSRGRGTDTQYF
TRBV13	once	TRBJ2-2	TRBD2	TGTGCCAGCAGCTTCGACGGCGGGAGGGCATCCGGGGAGCTGTTTTTT	CASSFDGGRASGELFF
TRBV28	-	TRBJ1-5	-	TGTGCCAGCACCTTTGGGATACAGGGAGGTAGCAATCAGCCCCAGCATTTT	CASTFGIQGGSNQPQHF
TRBV27	-	TRBJ2-5	-	TGTGCCAGCAGTTTATCTAGAATGGAGACCCAGTACTTC	CASSLSRMETQYF
TRBV7-9	-	TRBJ1-2	-	TGTGCCAGCAGCTCGTTCCTTGGGGGGGACAACTATGGCTACACCTTC	CASSSFLGGDNYGYTF
TRBV5-6	many	TRBJ2-7	TRBD2	TGTGCCAGCAGCGGACACGCCGGGACTAGAGTCGAGCAGTACTTC	CASSGHAGTRVEQYF
TRBV28	-	TRBJ2-7	TRBD1	TGTGCCAGCACGGGACCGGGACAGGGCTACGAGCAGTACTTC	CASTGPGQGYEQYF
TRBV7-9	many	TRBJ2-3	-	TGTGCCAGCCATTTGGTCACAGATACGCAGTATTTT	CASHLVTDTQYF
TRBV6-5	-	TRBJ1-2	-	TGTGCCAGCAGTCACCCCCAGGAGAACTATGGCTACACCTTC	CASSHPQENYGYTF
TRBV7-2	-	TRBJ2-5	-	TGTGCCAGCAGCTCCGCCGGAGATGGGGAGACCCAGTACTTC	CASSSAGDGETQYF
TRBV7-6	-	TRBJ2-5	-	TGTGCCAGCAGCTTATTCTCGGTTCCACAAGAGACCCAGTACTTC	CASSLFSVPQETQYF
TRBV5-6	-	TRBJ1-2	TRBD1	TGTGCCAGCAGCTCGGGACAGATTGCCAACTATGGCTACACCTTC	CASSSGQIANYGYTF
TRBV5-8	-	TRBJ2-7	TRBD1	TGTGCCAGCAGAACTCCGGGACAGGGGAGTTACGAGCAGTACTTC	CASRTPGQGSYEQYF
TRBV19	-	TRBJ2-7	-	TGTGCCAGTAGTAAAGTCTGGGGCGAGCAGTACTTC	CASSKVWGEQYF
TRBV25-1	many	TRBJ2-1	-	TGTGCCAGCAGTGAACCAAAAAACAATGAGCAGTTCTTC	CASSEPKNNEQFF
TRBV28	-	TRBJ1-5	-	TGTGCCAGCGGCTTGGTGGCCAATCAGCCCCAGCATTTT	CASGLVANQPQHF
TRBV19	few	TRBJ1-2	TRBD1	TGTGCCAGTAGCTCTCCGGGACAGACCCTGATGTACTATGGCTACACCTTC	CASSSPGQTLMYYGYTF
TRBV7-9	few	TRBJ2-3	-	TGTGCCAGCAGCGCACTACATAACACAGATACGCAGTATTTT	CASSALHNTDTQYF
TRBV11-1	-	TRBJ1-2	-	TGTGCCAGCAGCCCGGGGCGGACGACTAACTATGGCTACACCTTC	CASSPGRTTNYGYTF
TRBV7-9	-	TRBJ2-7	TRBD1	TGTGCCAGCAGCTTAGGAAGGACAGGGGGACTCTACGAGCAGTACTTC	CASSLGRTGGLYEQYF
TRBV30	once	TRBJ2-7	-	TGTGCCTGGAGTGTACCTGGCAGGGGGGCCTCCTACGAGCAGTACTTC	CAWSVPGRGASYEQYF
TRBV2	-	TRBJ1-1	-	TGTGCCAGCAGTGTCAGGAACACTGAAGCTTTCTTT	CASSVRNTEAFF
TRBV7-6	-	TRBJ1-3	-	TGTGCCAGCACCCCCAGTGGAGGGCCGCTCGGGAACACCATATATTTT	CASTPSGGPLGNTIYF
TRBV5-1	-	TRBJ2-5	TRBD2	TGCGCCAGCAGCTTGGGAGGCTGGCGGGAGGGAGAGACCCAGTACTTC	CASSLGGWREGETQYF
TRBV5-8	-	TRBJ1-5	-	TGTGCCAGCAACATCGGCCCCCACTACGGGGGTAGCAATCAGCCCCAGCATTTT	CASNIGPHYGGSNQPQHF
TRBV7-6	-	TRBJ1-2	TRBD1	TGTGCCAGCAGCGAAGGGACAGGGGGGATCTATGGCTACACCTTC	CASSEGTGGIYGYTF
TRBV25-1	-	TRBJ2-3	-	TGTGCCAGCAGTGAACGTCATTCGGCCGATACGCAGTATTTT	CASSERHSADTQYF
TRBV10-2	-	TRBJ1-2	-	TGCGCCAGCAGGAAGGGGGGCTCGCACTATGGCTACACCTTC	CASRKGGSHYGYTF
TRBV6-4	-	TRBJ2-7	-	TGTGCCAGCAGTGACAGCCAGGGCGAATCCTACGAGCAGTACTTC	CASSDSQGESYEQYF
TRBV30	-	TRBJ1-5	TRBD1	TGTGCCTGGAGTTATGACAGGGGTAATCAGCCCCAGCATTTT	CAWSYDRGNQPQHF
TRBV7-8	-	TRBJ2-1	-	TGTGCCAGCAGCTTAGAACGTGCTAGGACAAGCAAGGGCAATGAGCAGTTCTTC	CASSLERARTSKGNEQFF
TRBV28	-	TRBJ2-7	-	TGTGCCAGCAGTTTGGAGACACCGAATCCCTACGAGCAGTACTTC	CASSLETPNPYEQYF
TRBV5-4	once	TRBJ2-5	-	TGTGCCAGCAGCTTAAGTTTAAGTCCCCCGGGCGAGACCCAGTACTTC	CASSLSLSPPGETQYF
TRBV11-2	-	TRBJ2-5	TRBD2	TGTGCCAGCAGCTCCCAACCAGGACTAGCCGGGGAGACCCAGTACTTC	CASSSQPGLAGETQYF
TRBV28	-	TRBJ1-1	TRBD1	TGTGCCAGCAGTAGAAAACAGGGGATGTACACTGAAGCTTTCTTT	CASSRKQGMYTEAFF
TRBV7-2	-	TRBJ2-7	TRBD2	TGTGCGATGGGCGGGAGGGCCAGCAACGAGCAGTACTTC	CAMGGRASNEQYF
TRBV6-4	once	TRBJ2-3	-	TGTGCCAGCAGTGACTGGAGGGGGTCGCAGTATTTT	CASSDWRGSQYF
TRBV6-6	-	TRBJ1-3	-	TGTGCCAGCATTCGAAGTGCTGGAAACACCATATATTTT	CASIRSAGNTIYF
TRBV7-2	-	TRBJ1-5	-	TGTGCCAGCAGCAAAGTTGGGGCCAATCAGCCCCAGCATTTT	CASSKVGANQPQHF